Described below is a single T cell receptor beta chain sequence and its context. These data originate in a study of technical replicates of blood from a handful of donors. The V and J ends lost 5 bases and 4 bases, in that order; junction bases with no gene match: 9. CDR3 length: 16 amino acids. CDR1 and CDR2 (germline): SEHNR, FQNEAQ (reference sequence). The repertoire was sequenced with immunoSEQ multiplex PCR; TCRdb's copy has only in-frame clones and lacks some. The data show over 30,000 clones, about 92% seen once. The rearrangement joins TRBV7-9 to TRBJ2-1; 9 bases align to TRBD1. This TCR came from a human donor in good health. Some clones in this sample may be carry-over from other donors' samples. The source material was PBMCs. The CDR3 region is CASSATPGTGYNEQFF. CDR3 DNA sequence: TGTGCCAGCAGCGCTACCCCAGGGACAGGGTACAATGAGCAGTTCTTC. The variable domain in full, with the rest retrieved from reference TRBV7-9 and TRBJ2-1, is DTGVSQNPRHKITKRGQNVTFRCDPISEHNRLYWYRQTLGQGPEFLTYFQNEAQLEKSRLLSDRFSAERPKGSFSTLEIQRTEQGDSAMYLCASSATPGTGYNEQFFGPGTRLTVL.